The clone carrying this TCR beta chain appeared a few times. TCR cDNA was made by 5'RACE template switching, adding a universal primer site and UMIs. TCRdb passed the 5' RACE reads through MiXCR, listing each CDR3 protein once. Among over 65,000 distinct CDR3 sequences listed, roughly 14% were seen once. This specimen comes from a study of T cells after yellow fever vaccination. Whole-study context: Fractions of low cell number were prepared using SMART-Seq v4 Ultra Low Input.

The CDR3 consists of 12 residues. Trimming took off 3 bases at V and 9 bases at J, with 12 bases between the two ends. Per germline, CDR1 SGHRS and CDR2 YFSETQ. Sample: CD8+ T cells not binding an NS4B(214-222) dextramer, sorted from PBMCs, taken approximately 22 days after the first yellow fever vaccination. This chain connects TRBV5-1 to TRBJ1-1, with a possible D match to TRBD1 (6 bases). This TCR derives from a man in his late teens or twenties who received the YFV17D yellow fever vaccine. The CDR3 DNA reads as TGCGCCAGCAGCTCCGAGACAGGACAAGCTTTCTTT. It translates to CASSSETGQAFF.